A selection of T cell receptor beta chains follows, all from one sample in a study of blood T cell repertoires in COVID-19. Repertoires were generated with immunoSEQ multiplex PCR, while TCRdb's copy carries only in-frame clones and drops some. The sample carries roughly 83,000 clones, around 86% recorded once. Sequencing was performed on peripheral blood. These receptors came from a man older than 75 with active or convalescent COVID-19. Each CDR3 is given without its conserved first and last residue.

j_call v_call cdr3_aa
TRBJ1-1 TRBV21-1 ASTLEGAGRRTGAF
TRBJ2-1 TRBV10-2 ASRTTSGVLGNEQF
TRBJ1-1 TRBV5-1 ASSWGTGRMNTEAF
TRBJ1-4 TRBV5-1 ASSLPGDNEKLF
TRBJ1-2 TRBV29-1 SVVSGGLVAYGYT
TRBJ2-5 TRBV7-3 ASSRQGRETQY
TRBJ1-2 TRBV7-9 ASSFAGQGGYT
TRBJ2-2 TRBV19 ASNELGETGELF
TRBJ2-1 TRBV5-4 ASSPAVAASYNEQF
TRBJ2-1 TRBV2 ASRRVGEQF
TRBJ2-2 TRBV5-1 ASSLVAGTGELF
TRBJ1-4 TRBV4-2 ASSPEKSGATNEKLF
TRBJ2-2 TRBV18 ASSPRAGGPNTGELF
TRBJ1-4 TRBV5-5 ASSRITGDDEKLF
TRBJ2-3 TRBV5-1 ASSLGPSGASTDTQY
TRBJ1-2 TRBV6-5 ASRKQGYRYGYT
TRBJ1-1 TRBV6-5 ASSAGTNMNTEAF
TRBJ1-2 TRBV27 ASSFRSNYGYT
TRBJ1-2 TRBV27 ASSLSAPGDGYGYT
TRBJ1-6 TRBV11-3 ASSLARGSPLH
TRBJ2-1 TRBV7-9 ASSQGLAGGMLYNEQF
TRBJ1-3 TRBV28 ASSLGAVRSGNTIY
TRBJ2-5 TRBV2 ASSAGTGRETQY
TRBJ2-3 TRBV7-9 ASSDGTSGGSTDTQY
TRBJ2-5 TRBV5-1 ASSLVGGGPQETQY
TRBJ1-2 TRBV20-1 STPGDYGYT
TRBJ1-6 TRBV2 ASGTGVSPLH
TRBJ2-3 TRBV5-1 ASSSYRGADTQY
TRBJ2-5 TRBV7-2 ASSSSGRASVETQY
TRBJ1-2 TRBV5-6 ASSWTVPRGGYT
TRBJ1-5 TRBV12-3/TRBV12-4 ASSTAGGQPQH
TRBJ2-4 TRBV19 ASSLAGGTKNIQY
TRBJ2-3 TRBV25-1 ASSARGQDTQY
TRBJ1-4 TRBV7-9 ASSLYSANEKLF
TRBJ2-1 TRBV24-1 ATSDPQTSGPFEQF
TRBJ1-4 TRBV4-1 ASSQDLNVRGVGSMF
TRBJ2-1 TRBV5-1 ASSLVGGGHEQF
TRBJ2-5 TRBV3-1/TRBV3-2 ASSPGLAGDRKETQY
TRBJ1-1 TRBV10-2 ASIPGTGGETEAF
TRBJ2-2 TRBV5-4 ASSLALAGLANTGELF
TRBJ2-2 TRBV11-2 ASSFQGSTGELF